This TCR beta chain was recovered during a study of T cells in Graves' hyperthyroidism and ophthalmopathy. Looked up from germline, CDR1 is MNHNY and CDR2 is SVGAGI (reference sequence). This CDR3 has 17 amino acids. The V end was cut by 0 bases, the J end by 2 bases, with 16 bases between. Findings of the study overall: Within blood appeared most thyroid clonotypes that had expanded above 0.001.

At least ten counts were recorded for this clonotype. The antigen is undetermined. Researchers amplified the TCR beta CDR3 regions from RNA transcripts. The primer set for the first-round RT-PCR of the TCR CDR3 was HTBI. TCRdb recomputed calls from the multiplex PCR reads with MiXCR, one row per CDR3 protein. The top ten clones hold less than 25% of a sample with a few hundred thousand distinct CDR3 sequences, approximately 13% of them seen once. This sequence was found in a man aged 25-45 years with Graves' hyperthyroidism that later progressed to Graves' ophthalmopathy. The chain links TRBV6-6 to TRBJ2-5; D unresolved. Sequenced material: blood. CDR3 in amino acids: CASSYSSRAVIQETQYF. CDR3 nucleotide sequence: TGTGCCAGCAGTTACTCTTCCCGCGCGGTGATACAAGAGACCCAGTACTTC.